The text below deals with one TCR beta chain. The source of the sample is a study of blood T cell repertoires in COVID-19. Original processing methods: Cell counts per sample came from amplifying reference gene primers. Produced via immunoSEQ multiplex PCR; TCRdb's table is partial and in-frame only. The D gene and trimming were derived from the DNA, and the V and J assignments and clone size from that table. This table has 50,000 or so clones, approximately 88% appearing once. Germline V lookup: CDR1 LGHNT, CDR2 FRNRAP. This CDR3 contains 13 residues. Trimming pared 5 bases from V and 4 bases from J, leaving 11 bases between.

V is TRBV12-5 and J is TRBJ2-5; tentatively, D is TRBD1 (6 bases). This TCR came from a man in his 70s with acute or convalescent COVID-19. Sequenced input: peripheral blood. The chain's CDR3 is CASGQGQPETQYF. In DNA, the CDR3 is TGTGCTAGTGGTCAAGGACAGCCAGAGACCCAGTACTTC.